Listed below are T cell receptor beta chains from one sample, sequenced in a study of regulatory T cells in long-lasting Graves disease. TCRdb independently ran MiXCR on the multiplex PCR reads; one entry per CDR3 protein. The sample includes a few hundred thousand distinct CDR3 sequences, around 24% seen only once; the top ten take about a quarter. Sequencing used peripheral blood mononuclear cells (PBMCs), obtained when the disease was refractory, from a patient treated with antithyroid drugs. The receptors originated from a female donor with Graves disease. Each CDR3 is given with its conserved first and last residue. The D gene is left open where the match is weak. Rows give clone size only sometimes, using once, few, many, or a class for an expanded clone.

J: TRBJ2-2
D: .
size: many
V: TRBV12-3/TRBV12-4
DNA: TGTGCCAGCAGTTTGGGGCTGGTCGACACCGGGGAGCTGTTTTTT
CDR3: CASSLGLVDTGELFF

J: TRBJ1-1
D: .
size: many
V: TRBV5-6
DNA: TGTGCCAGCAGCTTGTATCGAGTGAACACTGAAGCTTTCTTT
CDR3: CASSLYRVNTEAFF

J: TRBJ2-5
D: TRBD1
size: few
V: TRBV12-3/TRBV12-4
DNA: TGTGCCAGCAGTATTAGACAGGGGAAGGGGGAGACCCAGTACTTC
CDR3: CASSIRQGKGETQYF

J: TRBJ2-5
D: TRBD1
size: many
V: TRBV7-7
DNA: TGTGCTAGCAGCTTAGATTACCGACAGGGCGGGGAGACCCAGTACTTC
CDR3: CASSLDYRQGGETQYF

J: TRBJ1-1
D: .
size: many
V: TRBV12-5
DNA: TGTGCTAGTGGTTTAGGGAACACTGAAGCTTTCTTT
CDR3: CASGLGNTEAFF

J: TRBJ1-4
D: .
size: many
V: TRBV12-3/TRBV12-4
DNA: TGTGCCAGCAGCTACAGGGAGGCTGGAGCGGAAAAACTGTTTTTT
CDR3: CASSYREAGAEKLFF

J: TRBJ1-1
D: .
size: many
V: TRBV7-2
DNA: TGTGCCAGCACGGCCCTTGGGCAGGGCATTTCTGAAGCTTTCTTT
CDR3: CASTALGQGISEAFF

J: TRBJ1-2
D: .
size: .
V: TRBV18
DNA: TGTGCCAGCTCATTTACGGATGGCTACACCTTC
CDR3: CASSFTDGYTF

J: TRBJ1-5
D: .
size: many
V: TRBV29-1
DNA: TGCAGCGTTGGGGGGGGGGGCCAGCCCCAGCATTTT
CDR3: CSVGGGGQPQHF

J: TRBJ2-7
D: .
size: few
V: TRBV29-1
DNA: TGCAGCGTCCCCGTGGGGCGAGGGTCCCAGCAGTACTTC
CDR3: CSVPVGRGSQQYF

J: TRBJ1-5
D: .
size: few
V: TRBV6-2/TRBV6-3
DNA: TGTGCCAGCACCCTGGAAGGAGGAAGCAATCAGCCCCAGCATTTT
CDR3: CASTLEGGSNQPQHF

J: TRBJ1-1
D: .
size: .
V: TRBV5-1
DNA: TGCGCCAGCAGCCCGAAAGACGGCCTGAACACTGAAGCTTTCTTT
CDR3: CASSPKDGLNTEAFF

J: TRBJ1-4
D: TRBD1
size: .
V: TRBV27
DNA: TGTGCCAGCAGTCGAGTCGGGACAGGGAGGGAAAAACTGTTTTTT
CDR3: CASSRVGTGREKLFF

J: TRBJ2-7
D: .
size: .
V: TRBV18
DNA: TGTGCCAGCTCACCACCGACGGGTACCTACGAGCAGTACTTC
CDR3: CASSPPTGTYEQYF

J: TRBJ2-5
D: .
size: many
V: TRBV7-8
DNA: TGTGCCAGCAGCTTATACGGGGTGGAGACCCAGTACTTC
CDR3: CASSLYGVETQYF

J: TRBJ2-7
D: .
size: many
V: TRBV11-1
DNA: TGTGCCAGCAGCGGACAGAGTGGGGCGCACTACGAGCAGTACTTC
CDR3: CASSGQSGAHYEQYF

J: TRBJ2-3
D: TRBD2
size: .
V: TRBV11-2
DNA: TGTGCCAGCAGCTTAAGGGCGGGAGTAGGCACAGATACGCAGTATTTT
CDR3: CASSLRAGVGTDTQYF

J: TRBJ2-7
D: .
size: .
V: TRBV27
DNA: TGTGCCAGCAGTTTATCTTTAGGGCAGAACTACGAGCAGTACTTC
CDR3: CASSLSLGQNYEQYF

J: TRBJ1-3
D: .
size: few
V: TRBV9
DNA: TGTGCCAGCAGCTCACTCGACAATTTCTCTGGAAACACCATATATTTT
CDR3: CASSSLDNFSGNTIYF

J: TRBJ2-7
D: .
size: many
V: TRBV29-1
DNA: TGCAGCGTTTACAGTTCCTACGAGCAGTACTTC
CDR3: CSVYSSYEQYF

J: TRBJ1-1
D: .
size: .
V: TRBV20-1
DNA: TGCAGTGCTAGTTCCGGGGACACTGAAGCTTTCTTT
CDR3: CSASSGDTEAFF

J: TRBJ1-4
D: TRBD1
size: .
V: TRBV20-1
DNA: TGCAGTGCTGAACGCCGGGACAGGGCTAATGAAAAACTGTTTTTT
CDR3: CSAERRDRANEKLFF